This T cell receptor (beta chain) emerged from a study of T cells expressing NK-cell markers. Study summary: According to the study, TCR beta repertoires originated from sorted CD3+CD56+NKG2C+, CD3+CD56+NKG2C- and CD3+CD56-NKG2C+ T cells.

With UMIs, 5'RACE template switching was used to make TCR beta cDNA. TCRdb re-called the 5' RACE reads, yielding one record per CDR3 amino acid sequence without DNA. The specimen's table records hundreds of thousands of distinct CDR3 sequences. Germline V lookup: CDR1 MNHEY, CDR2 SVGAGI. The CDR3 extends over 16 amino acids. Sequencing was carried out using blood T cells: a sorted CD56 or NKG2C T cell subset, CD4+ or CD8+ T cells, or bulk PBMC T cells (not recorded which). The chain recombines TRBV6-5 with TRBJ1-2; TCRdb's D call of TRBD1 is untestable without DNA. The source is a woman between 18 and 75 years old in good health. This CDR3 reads CASSSPGTGGDYGYTF.